These 22 T cell receptor beta chains originate from one sample sequenced in a study of cytotoxic CD8 clonotypes in ibrutinib-treated CLL. Using immunoSEQ multiplex PCR, the repertoire was profiled, and TCRdb retains in-frame clones only, with some absent. The sample lists some 29,000 clones, 76% occurring once. The sequences come from PBMCs, collected after 36 months of ibrutinib treatment. These TCRs come from a human donor with chronic lymphocytic leukemia.

The CDR3 nucleotides are TGTGCCATCAGTGCCGGGCAGGGGGGCACTGAAGCTTTCTTT. Translating it yields CAISAGQGGTEAFF. This chain joins TRBV10-3 and TRBJ1-1; 7 nucleotides match TRBD1. Germline loops: CDR1 ENHRY, CDR2 SYGVKD. The CDR3 totals 14 residues. The junction had 6 bases not matched to a gene; V was cut back by 4 bases and J by 4 bases.

The chain carries TRBV4-1 and TRBJ2-5; D is possibly TRBD1 or TRBD2 (5 bases each). V was trimmed by 1 base and J by 2 bases, leaving 8 bases between them. CDR1 is MGHRA and CDR2 is YSYEKL in the germline V gene. The CDR3 length is 14 residues. The CDR3: CASSQGGAQETQYF. DNA for the CDR3: TGCGCCAGCAGCCAAGGAGGGGCGCAAGAGACCCAGTACTTC.

This sequence joins TRBV18 and TRBJ1-1; the D gene is possibly TRBD1 (5 bases). CDR1 and CDR2 from the germline V gene are KGHSH and LQKENI. The V end was cut by 4 bases, the J end by 1 base, with 13 bases between. CDR3 length equals 15 residues. DNA for the CDR3: TGTGCCAGCTCACTCTCCGGGACGGCGAACACTGAAGCTTTCTTT. Its protein is CASSLSGTANTEAFF.

The CDR3 DNA reads TGTGCCAGCAGCCTACAAGGGATGGCAGGGCCCACTGAAGCTTTCTTT. Translated: CASSLQGMAGPTEAFF. The chain has TRBV7-3 and TRBJ1-1, with a possible D match to TRBD1 (5 bases). The CDR3 is 16 residues long. Trimming shortened V by 5 bases and J by 4 bases, and 20 bases separated the two germline ends. The germline V gene encodes CDR1 SGHTA and CDR2 FQGTGA.

The table lists this clone with a few counts. The chain combines TRBV6-6 with TRBJ1-4; the D is unclear. The V gene's germline CDR1 is MNHNY and CDR2 SVGAGI (reference sequence). The V gene lost 9 bases and the J gene lost 0 bases, with 11 bases spanning the gap. This CDR3 is built from 14 residues. CDR3 sequence reads: CASGPFATNEKLFF. CDR3 DNA: TGTGCCAGTGGCCCCTTTGCAACTAATGAAAAACTGTTTTTT.

The chain is built from TRBV19 and TRBJ2-1; 13 bases agree with TRBD2. The length of the CDR3 is 16 residues. Germline assignment: CDR1 LNHDA and CDR2 SQIVND (reference sequence). The V and J ends lost 6 bases and 7 bases, in that order; junction bases with no gene match: 9. The CDR3 reads CASRTPGLAGTNEQFF. In nucleotides, the CDR3 is TGTGCCAGTAGAACCCCGGGACTAGCGGGGACGAATGAGCAGTTCTTC.

This clone was seen a single time. This chain uses TRBV27 with TRBJ2-1; 13 nucleotides line up with TRBD2. The CDR3 extends over 16 amino acids. The V and J ends lost 5 bases and 10 bases, in that order; junction bases with no gene match: 11. CDR1 MNHEY and CDR2 SMNVEV come from the germline V gene (reference sequence). The CDR3 spells CASSDLLAGGPEEQFF. The CDR3 nucleotides are TGTGCCAGCAGTGACCTACTAGCGGGGGGGCCTGAAGAGCAGTTCTTC.

V is TRBV5-5 and J is TRBJ1-2, with TRBD1 identical over 11 bases. V lost 4 bases, J lost 7 bases, and 9 bases stayed unmatched. This CDR3 has 15 residues. Germline CDR1 and CDR2: SGHKS and YYEKEE (reference sequence). The CDR3 here is CASSPWGQGGVGYTF. The CDR3 DNA sequence: TGTGCCAGCAGCCCCTGGGGACAGGGGGGGGTTGGCTACACCTTC.

This rearrangement joins TRBV7-3 to TRBJ2-2; 8 bases match TRBD2. The germline CDR1 and CDR2 sequences are SGHTA and FQGTGA. Trimming cost V 2 bases and J 6 bases; bases outside gene matches: 11. This CDR3 spans 17 amino acids. CDR3 in DNA: TGTGCCAGCAGCTTAGAAGCGGCTAGCGGGTCCGCCGGGGAGCTGTTTTTT. Protein: CASSLEAASGSAGELFF.

J is TRBJ1-5 and V is TRBV5-1; D may be TRBD1 (5 bases). Germline CDR1 reads SGHRS; CDR2 reads YFSETQ. V gave up 4 bases and J gave up 0 bases, with 26 bases separating them. The CDR3 runs 20 residues. The CDR3 sequence: CASSLRFAGPRPYSNQPQHF. CDR3 nucleotides: TGCGCCAGCAGCCTCCGGTTTGCGGGACCGCGACCTTATAGCAATCAGCCCCAGCATTTT.

The J gene is TRBJ1-2, the V gene TRBV4-1, with D unresolved. CDR1 is MGHRA and CDR2 is YSYEKL in the germline V gene. V dropped 0 bases and J dropped 4 bases, with 12 bases sitting between them. The CDR3 length is 15 residues. The CDR3 DNA reads as TGCGCCAGCAGCCAAGATGGGTTTTCTAGCTATGGCTACACCTTC. It encodes CASSQDGFSSYGYTF.

This chain links TRBV19 with TRBJ1-2; 10 bases map to TRBD1. The V and J ends lost 7 bases and 4 bases, in that order; junction bases with no gene match: 6. CDR3 length: 14 residues. Germline V gene lookup returns CDR1 LNHDA and CDR2 SQIVND (reference sequence). The CDR3 sequence is CASTRDRGSYGYTF. The DNA for the CDR3 is TGTGCCAGTACCAGGGACAGGGGCAGCTATGGCTACACCTTC.

The CDR3 region has the DNA TGTGCCAGCAGCTTGAGAGGGGAAGATGGCTACACCTTC. Protein: CASSLRGEDGYTF. This sequence joins TRBV5-4 and TRBJ1-2; D is perhaps TRBD1 (5 bases). Germline V gives CDR1 SGHNT, CDR2 YYREEE (reference sequence). With 1 base removed from V and 6 bases from J, the gap between germline ends came to 10 bases. This CDR3 spans 13 amino acids.

Worth noting for this clone: Other DNA sequences of this sample code for an identical CDR3. The chain is built from TRBV6-5 and TRBJ2-5, with D perhaps TRBD2 (5 bases). The CDR3 is 14 residues long. The V end lost 0 bases, the J end lost 2 bases, and 7 bases lay between the germline ends. Germline V CDR1 and CDR2: MNHEY, SVGAGI. The DNA of the CDR3 is TGTGCCAGCAGTTACTCGACGGGGCAAGAGACCCAGTACTTC. Residues: CASSYSTGQETQYF.

This rearrangement joins TRBV27 to TRBJ2-7; 8 bases line up with TRBD1. The V segment lost 6 bases and the J segment 3 bases; nucleotides outside the gene matches: 16. Germline V lookup: CDR1 MNHEY, CDR2 SMNVEV (reference sequence). The CDR3 is made up of 17 amino acids. CDR3 residues: CASSALRLTGELYEQYF. The CDR3 DNA is TGTGCCAGCAGCGCACTCCGTCTGACAGGGGAACTCTACGAGCAGTACTTC.

V gene TRBV9 combines with J gene TRBJ2-7, with D possibly TRBD1 on 6 matching bases. The ends were cut back, 3 bases at V and 2 bases at J, with 12 bases in the middle. The length of the CDR3 is 14 residues. Germline V gene lookup returns CDR1 SGDLS and CDR2 YYNGEE. The CDR3 DNA follows: TGTGCCAGCAGCGAGGACAGTTCCCCCTACGAGCAGTACTTC. Translation gives CASSEDSSPYEQYF.

This chain uses TRBV10-3 with TRBJ1-1, with 7 positions matching TRBD1. CDR3 length: 14 amino acids. Germline values: CDR1 ENHRY, CDR2 SYGVKD. Trimming cost V 6 bases and J 5 bases; bases outside gene matches: 9. CDR3 in amino acids: CAISNAGGVTEAFF. CDR3 sequence (DNA): TGTGCCATCAGCAACGCAGGGGGAGTGACTGAAGCTTTCTTT.

The chain combines TRBV6-6 with TRBJ1-3, with a weak D call TRBD1 (5 bases). The CDR3 extends over 14 amino acids. In germline, CDR1 is MNHNY, CDR2 SVGAGI (reference sequence). The V end was cut by 7 bases, the J end by 3 bases, with 13 bases between. The CDR3: CASIDRSGGNTIYF. CDR3 in DNA: TGTGCCAGCATTGACAGATCTGGTGGAAACACCATATATTTT.

This chain joins TRBV27 and TRBJ2-5; TRBD1 matches 12 bases. This CDR3 has 15 amino acids. Germline V gene data show CDR1 as MNHEY and CDR2 as SMNVEV (reference sequence). With 11 bases clipped from V and 0 bases from J, the junction kept 7 bases outside the gene matches. In nucleotides, the CDR3 is TGTGCCTCCGGGACAGGGGGCTCGTACCAAGAGACCCAGTACTTC. Residues: CASGTGGSYQETQYF.

The DNA of the CDR3 is TGCAGCGTTGACGGAACCGACAGGGACTTTCCCTACGAGCAGTACTTC. This gives the protein CSVDGTDRDFPYEQYF. This chain links TRBV29-1 with TRBJ2-7; a possible D gene is TRBD1 (7 bases). With 3 bases removed from V and 2 bases from J, the gap between germline ends came to 20 bases. Germline lookup yields CDR1 SQVTM and CDR2 ANQGSEA. This CDR3 has 16 amino acids.

This clone was seen more than once but under ten times. V gene TRBV30 combines with J gene TRBJ1-6; D uncertain. Germline values: CDR1 GTSNPN, CDR2 SVGIG (reference sequence). The CDR3 totals 13 residues. Trimming removed 5 bases at V and 2 bases at J, with 7 bases between. CDR3 DNA: TGTGCCTGGGTCCTGCCCTATAATTCACCCCTCCACTTT. Translating gives CAWVLPYNSPLHF.

The rearrangement joins TRBV2 to TRBJ1-4; D might be TRBD1 (5 bases). CDR1 and CDR2 from the germline V gene are SNHLY and FYNNEI. The V and J ends lost 7 bases and 12 bases respectively, with 12 bases between them. This CDR3 has 11 residues. This chain's CDR3 is CASNLQGELFF. The CDR3 coding sequence is TGTGCCAGCAATTTGCAGGGAGAACTGTTTTTT.